The rows below give T cell receptor beta chains drawn from one sample of a study of CD8 T cells in ankylosing spondylitis. Via MiXCR, TCRdb re-called the 5' RACE reads, giving one row per CDR3 protein. The table includes approximately 300,000 distinct CDR3 sequences, roughly 20% detected once. Sequenced sample: blood, either unsorted or a sorted T cell fraction (not recorded which). These TCRs come from a female donor with ankylosing spondylitis or in good health (not recorded which). Each CDR3 is given with its conserved first and last residue. A D gene is named only where the DNA matches it firmly. The listing skips clone size in some rows; elsewhere it reads once, few, many or a size class.

>TRBJ2-3|TRBV11-2|few|-
CASSLDTSFQYF
TGTGCCAGCAGCTTAGATACCTCCTTCCAGTATTTT
>TRBJ2-5|TRBV7-9|many|-
CASSLAREEETQYF
TGTGCCAGCAGCTTAGCGAGAGAGGAAGAGACCCAGTACTTC
>TRBJ2-3|TRBV20-1|few|TRBD1
CSANRGPVGTDTQYF
TGCAGTGCGAACAGGGGTCCGGTTGGCACAGATACGCAGTATTTT
>TRBJ2-1|TRBV29-1|many|TRBD1
CSSPGQGFHEQFF
TGCAGTTCCCCGGGACAGGGTTTCCATGAGCAGTTCTTC
>TRBJ2-3|TRBV2|-|-
CASSDGTSEADTQYF
TGTGCCAGCAGTGACGGGACCAGCGAGGCGGATACGCAGTATTTT
>TRBJ2-4|TRBV27|-|TRBD2
CASSPLAGADIQYF
TGTGCCAGCAGTCCGTTAGCGGGAGCGGACATTCAGTACTTC
>TRBJ1-5|TRBV7-2|many|-
CASSLRQGGQPQHF
TGTGCCAGCAGCTTAAGGCAGGGCGGACAGCCCCAGCATTTT
>TRBJ2-1|TRBV14|few|-
CASSQADPSTYNEQFF
TGTGCCAGCAGCCAGGCAGACCCATCCACATACAATGAGCAGTTCTTC
>TRBJ2-1|TRBV18|-|TRBD2
CASSPRLASDNEQFF
TGTGCCAGCTCACCGAGACTAGCGTCCGACAATGAGCAGTTCTTC
>TRBJ2-1|TRBV20-1|-|TRBD2
CSANPPGGDEQFF
TGCAGTGCTAACCCCCCGGGAGGGGATGAGCAGTTCTTC
>TRBJ2-1|TRBV3-1|-|-
CASSQVLSNEQFF
TGTGCCAGCAGCCAAGTACTCAGCAATGAGCAGTTCTTC
>TRBJ1-2|TRBV6-5|few|-
CASSSGETPYGYTF
TGTGCCAGCAGTTCCGGGGAAACCCCTTATGGCTACACCTTC
>TRBJ2-1|TRBV18|-|-
CASKRVIEDNEQFF
TGTGCCAGTAAGAGGGTAATAGAAGACAATGAGCAGTTCTTC
>TRBJ2-2|TRBV7-2|many|-
CASSVRDGNTGELFF
TGTGCCAGCAGCGTCCGGGACGGGAACACCGGGGAGCTGTTTTTT
>TRBJ1-3|TRBV12-3/TRBV12-4|-|TRBD1
CASTGQGWGNTIYF
TGTGCCAGCACTGGACAGGGATGGGGAAACACCATATATTTT
>TRBJ1-2|TRBV18|-|-
CASSPPAALNYGYTF
TGTGCCAGCTCACCACCGGCGGCACTTAACTATGGCTACACCTTC
>TRBJ2-5|TRBV29-1|many|TRBD2
CSVAQLAGGETQYF
TGCAGCGTCGCCCAACTAGCGGGAGGAGAGACCCAGTACTTC
>TRBJ2-1|TRBV12-3/TRBV12-4|few|-
CASSLALIENRYNEQFF
TGTGCCAGCAGTTTGGCCCTTATAGAGAATCGCTACAATGAGCAGTTCTTC
>TRBJ2-2|TRBV5-6|-|-
CASCLYRNTGELFF
TGTGCCAGCTGCTTGTACAGGAACACCGGGGAGCTGTTTTTT
>TRBJ2-6|TRBV20-1|-|TRBD2
CSQGGSSGANVLTF
TGCAGTCAAGGCGGGAGTTCTGGGGCCAACGTCCTGACTTTC
>TRBJ2-1|TRBV9|once|TRBD2
CASSTLAGVSYNEQFF
TGTGCCAGCAGCACCCTAGCGGGAGTCTCATACAATGAGCAGTTCTTC
>TRBJ2-3|TRBV4-2|-|-
CASSQGATQITDTQYF
TGTGCCAGCAGCCAAGGAGCTACACAAATCACAGATACGCAGTATTTT